Each of the 18 T cell receptor beta chains below was sequenced from the same sample in a study of blood T cell repertoires in COVID-19 (dated by TCRdb to 2018 to 2021). Library prep was done by the immunoSEQ multiplex PCR assay. The table comes from immuneACCESS by way of TCRdb, which keeps in-frame sequences with V and J called. Part of the clones is missing from these tables; in studies checked, under half for an unresolved V gene and the rest for unknown reasons. Across this sample there are about 220,000 clones, with over 75% seen only once. The top ten constitute approximately 2.3% of the sample. The sequenced sample was peripheral blood. All receptors come from a woman aged 70 to 79 with COVID-19, enrolled during active disease.

The chain recombines TRBV4-3 with TRBJ1-1; D not certain. Trimming took 0 bases from V and 0 from J, leaving 11 bases between them. The CDR3 is 16 amino acids. Germline values: CDR1 LGHNA, CDR2 YSLEER. The CDR3: CASSQDWAGLNTEAFF. CDR3 in DNA: TGCGCCAGCAGCCAAGATTGGGCAGGCTTGAACACTGAAGCTTTCTTT.

The chain has TRBV19 and TRBJ1-1; 8 bases line up with TRBD1. V dropped 7 bases and J dropped 7; count of bases not matched to a gene: 14. The CDR3 extends over 15 amino acids. CDR1 and CDR2 (germline): LNHDA, SQIVND (reference sequence). CDR3 protein: CASNTQGAKKSEAFF. The CDR3 DNA sequence: TGTGCCAGTAATACCCAGGGGGCGAAGAAAAGTGAAGCTTTCTTT.

This sequence joins TRBV4-3 and TRBJ2-1, with TRBD2 identical over 8 bases. This CDR3 is 16 amino acids long. J was trimmed by 6 bases and V by 1 base; bases with no gene match: 8. Germline loops: CDR1 LGHNA, CDR2 YSLEER. The CDR3 loop is CASSQALSGGINEQFF. In nucleotides, the CDR3 is TGCGCCAGCAGCCAAGCTCTGAGCGGGGGTATCAATGAGCAGTTCTTC.

The chain couples TRBV6-2 or TRBV6-3 to TRBJ2-3; 10 bases agree with TRBD2. Per the germline V gene, CDR1 is MNHEY and CDR2 is SVGEGT. The V segment lost 7 bases and the J segment 3 bases; nucleotides outside the gene matches: 16. The CDR3 is made up of 18 amino acids. In DNA, the CDR3 is TGTGCCAGCACCCCCCCGAGCGGGAGGGCCGGGTGGACAGATACGCAGTATTTT. Its protein product is CASTPPSGRAGWTDTQYF.

The chain carries TRBV7-9 and TRBJ2-7, with 11 bases identical to TRBD2. Trimming at V came to 2 bases and at J to 3 bases, leaving 6 bases not matched to a gene. CDR3 length: 16 residues. Germline V gene lookup returns CDR1 SEHNR and CDR2 FQNEAQ (reference sequence). CDR3 in DNA: TGTGCCAGCAGCTTATTCGGTAGCGGGAGGGACTACGAGCAGTACTTC. Amino acid sequence: CASSLFGSGRDYEQYF.

J is TRBJ2-1 and V is TRBV7-2; tentatively, D is TRBD2 (7 bases). The CDR3 is 16 residues long. The V gene lost 5 bases and the J gene lost 3 bases, with 17 bases spanning the gap. Germline V gives CDR1 SGHTA, CDR2 FQGNSA. The CDR3 bases are TGTGCCAGCAGCCTAGGTGGGGGGGGGCTCTACAATGAGCAGTTCTTC. Protein sequence: CASSLGGGGLYNEQFF.

J is TRBJ2-3 and V is TRBV5-1; TRBD2 is a possible D gene (5 bases). Germline loops: CDR1 SGHRS, CDR2 YFSETQ. V was trimmed by 0 bases and J by 5 bases, leaving 13 bases between them. CDR3 length equals 15 residues. CDR3 in DNA: TGCGCCAGCAGCTTGGCGTCCTACCGGGAAGATACGCAGTATTTT. As protein: CASSLASYREDTQYF.

V and J are TRBV6-2 or TRBV6-3 and TRBJ2-7; D is perhaps TRBD2 (6 bases). Germline V CDR1 and CDR2: MNHEY, SVGEGT. The length of the CDR3 is 13 residues. Deletions cut 4 bases from V and 3 bases from J, with 10 bases between. The CDR3 region is CASSLADYYEQYF. The DNA for the CDR3 is TGTGCCAGCAGTTTAGCGGACTACTACGAGCAGTACTTC.

The chain links TRBV7-2 to TRBJ2-4; 9 bases fit TRBD1. The CDR3 is made up of 14 amino acids. CDR1 and CDR2 (germline): SGHTA, FQGNSA. Trimming cost V 5 bases and J 8 bases; bases outside gene matches: 7. The CDR3 DNA follows: TGTGCCAGCAGCCGCACGGGACAGGGACACATTCAGTACTTC. This translates into CASSRTGQGHIQYF. Combining the CDR3 with reference TRBV7-2 and TRBJ2-4 gives the whole variable domain GAGVSQSPSNKVTEKGKDVELRCDPISGHTALYWYRQSLGQGLEFLIYFQGNSAPDKSGLPSDRFSAERTGGSVSTLTIQRTQQEDSAVYLCASSRTGQGHIQYFGAGTRLSVL.

V is TRBV19 and J is TRBJ1-5; D is perhaps TRBD1 (6 bases). V was shortened by 6 bases and J by 9 bases, with 15 bases between the two germline ends. Germline values: CDR1 LNHDA, CDR2 SQIVND (reference sequence). The CDR3 runs to 13 residues. This chain's CDR3 is CASSARGDGPQHF. The CDR3 region has the DNA TGTGCCAGTAGCGCCAGGGGAGATGGGCCCCAGCATTTT.

The sample holds one count of this clone. At one end, the junction sequence differs from germline, possibly due to a read error. This chain joins TRBV6-5 and TRBJ2-3, with TRBD2 matching 16 bases. The CDR3 is 16 amino acids. Germline V lookup: CDR1 MNHEY, CDR2 SVGAGI. In DNA form, the CDR3 reads TGTGCCAGCAGTTCCCTGGGACTAGCGGGAGGGGAGTCTTGGGATTTT. It specifies CASSSLGLAGGESWDF.

CDR3 bases: TGTGCCAGCAGTCCCCAGGGTACCGGGGAGCTGTTTTTT. It is translated as CASSPQGTGELFF. The chain employs TRBV6-5 and TRBJ2-2, with D maybe TRBD1 (5 bases). The CDR3 totals 13 residues. Germline CDR1 and CDR2: MNHEY and SVGAGI. Trimming pared 5 bases from V and 5 bases from J, leaving 9 bases between.

The chain employs TRBV3-1 (or the pseudogene TRBV3-2) and TRBJ2-2; TRBD1 might be the D (6 bases). Trimming took 1 base from V and 9 from J, leaving 9 bases between them. The CDR3 consists of 13 residues. CDR1 LGHDT and CDR2 YNNKEL come from the germline V gene (reference sequence). CDR3 nucleotide sequence: TGTGCCAGCAGCCAAGCAGGGGAGCGGGAGCTGTTTTTT. Its translation is CASSQAGERELFF.

The chain joins TRBV5-1 to TRBJ2-1, with 10 nucleotides matching TRBD1. This CDR3 has 15 amino acids. Germline assignment: CDR1 SGHRS and CDR2 YFSETQ. V shed 4 bases, J shed 5 bases, and the junction held 6 bases outside the gene matches. Written as DNA, the CDR3 is TGCGCCAGCAGCCAGGGACAGGGGATCCACAATGAGCAGTTCTTC. It yields the protein CASSQGQGIHNEQFF.

The chain carries TRBV19 and TRBJ1-1, with D possibly being TRBD1 (5 bases). Trimming pared 4 bases from V and 3 bases from J, leaving 30 bases between. This CDR3 is 20 amino acids long. Per germline, CDR1 LNHDA and CDR2 SQIVND (reference sequence). This CDR3 is CASSSRGVKPVSGGDTEAFF. In nucleotides, the CDR3 is TGTGCCAGTAGTAGCCGTGGAGTGAAACCAGTTTCGGGGGGGGACACTGAAGCTTTCTTT. The full variable domain, completed using reference TRBV19 and TRBJ1-1, is DGGITQSPKYLFRKEGQNVTLSCEQNLNHDAMYWYRQDPGQGLRLIYYSQIVNDFQKGDIAEGYSVSREKKESFPLTVTSAQKNPTAFYLCASSSRGVKPVSGGDTEAFFGQGTRLTVV.

This chain uses TRBV13 with TRBJ1-3; D is undetermined. Germline V CDR1 and CDR2: PRHDT, FYEKMQ (reference sequence). This CDR3 has 13 residues. Trimming took off 2 bases at V and 4 bases at J, with 6 bases between the two ends. CDR3 residues: CASSLLRGNTIYF. The CDR3 DNA follows: TGTGCCAGCAGCTTATTGCGGGGAAACACCATATATTTT.

The chain is built from TRBV11-2 and TRBJ1-2; 7 bases match TRBD1. Germline assignment: CDR1 SGHAT and CDR2 FQNNGV. The CDR3 spans 15 residues. The ends lost 4 bases at V and 3 bases at J; junction bases unmatched: 8. The CDR3 loop reads CASSSLYTGDYGYTF. The DNA for the CDR3 is TGTGCCAGCAGCTCCTTGTATACAGGGGACTATGGCTACACCTTC.

CDR3: CASSPGQGRNNEQFF. The CDR3 coding sequence is TGTGCCAGCAGCCCGGGACAGGGGAGAAACAATGAGCAGTTCTTC. The chain is built from TRBV7-2 and TRBJ2-1, with TRBD1 matching 10 bases. Germline CDR1 and CDR2: SGHTA and FQGNSA. The CDR3 runs to 15 residues. Trimming cost V 5 bases and J 5 bases; bases outside gene matches: 6. Drawing the rest from reference TRBV7-2 and TRBJ2-1, the complete variable domain is GAGVSQSPSNKVTEKGKDVELRCDPISGHTALYWYRQSLGQGLEFLIYFQGNSAPDKSGLPSDRFSAERTGGSVSTLTIQRTQQEDSAVYLCASSPGQGRNNEQFFGPGTRLTVL.